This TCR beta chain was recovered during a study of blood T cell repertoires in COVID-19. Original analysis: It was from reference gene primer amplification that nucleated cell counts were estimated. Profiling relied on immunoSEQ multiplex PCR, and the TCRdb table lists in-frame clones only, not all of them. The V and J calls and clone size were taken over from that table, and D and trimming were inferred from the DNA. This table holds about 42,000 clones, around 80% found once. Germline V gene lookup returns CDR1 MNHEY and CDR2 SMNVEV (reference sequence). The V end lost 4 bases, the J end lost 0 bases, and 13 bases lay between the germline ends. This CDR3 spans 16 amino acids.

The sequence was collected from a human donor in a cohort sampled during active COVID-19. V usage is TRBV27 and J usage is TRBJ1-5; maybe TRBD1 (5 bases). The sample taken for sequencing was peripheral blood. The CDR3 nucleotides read TGTGCCAGCAGTTCGAGGACACCCGGTAGCAATCAGCCCCAGCATTTT. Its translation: CASSSRTPGSNQPQHF.